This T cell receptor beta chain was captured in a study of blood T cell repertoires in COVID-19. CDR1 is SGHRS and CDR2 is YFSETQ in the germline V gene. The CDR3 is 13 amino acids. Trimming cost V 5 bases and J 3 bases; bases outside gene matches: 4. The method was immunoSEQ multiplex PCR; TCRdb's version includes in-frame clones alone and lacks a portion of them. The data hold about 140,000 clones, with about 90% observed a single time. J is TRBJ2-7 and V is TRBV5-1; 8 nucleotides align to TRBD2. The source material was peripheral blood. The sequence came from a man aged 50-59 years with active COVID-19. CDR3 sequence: CASREAGDYEQYF. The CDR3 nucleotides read TGCGCCAGCAGGGAAGCGGGGGACTACGAGCAGTACTTC.